One sample yielded the 11 T cell receptor beta chains listed below, sequenced in a study of human T cells and chemical hapten exposure. The study used a library that attached unique molecular identifiers to individual cDNA molecules. A single record per CDR3 protein comes from TCRdb applying MiXCR to the reads. The sample shows approximately 600 distinct CDR3 sequences, roughly 98% of them seen only once. Treatment reported: therapeutic diphenylcyclopropenone sensitization with weekly scalp DPC. Sequencing was performed on whole blood, taken before DPC sensitization or 2, 6, or about 24 weeks after (not recorded which). Every receptor here comes from an adult with alopecia areata. Some clones in this sample may be carry-over from other donors' samples. This table probably holds off-target reads from a library built for another chain.

This chain joins TRBV5-1 and TRBJ2-5, with D perhaps given as TRBD1 or TRBD2 (6 bases each). Germline CDR1 is SGHRS and CDR2 is YFSETQ. The CDR3 covers 13 residues. The V gene lost 3 bases and the J gene lost 5 bases, with 11 bases spanning the gap. The CDR3 DNA follows: TGCGCCAGCAGCTCGGTAGGGGGGGAGACCCAGTACTTC. The encoded protein is CASSSVGGETQYF.

V is TRBV20-1 and J is TRBJ2-7; D not resolved. V dropped 3 bases and J dropped 2 bases, with 8 bases sitting between them. CDR3 length equals 12 residues. CDR1 and CDR2 (germline): DFQATT, SNEGSKA (reference sequence). The CDR3 coding sequence is TGCAGTGCTAGGCCTGGACCCTACGAGCAGTACTTC. This codes for CSARPGPYEQYF.

The V call is TRBV16, the J call TRBJ1-1, with TRBD1 matching 8 bases. V trimming: 4 bases; J trimming: 1 base; junction bases outside the gene matches: 2. The germline V gene encodes CDR1 KGHSY and CDR2 FQNENV. The CDR3 length is 14 residues. The CDR3 region has the DNA TGTGCCAGCAGCCTCAGGGGGCAGAACACTGAAGCTTTCTTT. Translation: CASSLRGQNTEAFF.

This clonotype came up once. The rearrangement links TRBV5-1 to TRBJ2-5; D unclear. V lost 1 base and J lost 3, with 7 bases in between. The CDR3 loop spans 13 amino acids. Germline V gene lookup returns CDR1 SGHRS and CDR2 YFSETQ. The CDR3 is CASSLISEETQYF. The CDR3 DNA is TGCGCCAGCAGCTTGATCAGTGAAGAGACCCAGTACTTC.

The gene calls are TRBV30 and TRBJ1-5, with D possibly TRBD1 on 5 matching bases. CDR1 and CDR2 (germline): GTSNPN, SVGIG (reference sequence). Trimming shortened V by 2 bases and J by 3 bases, and 11 bases separated the two germline ends. This CDR3 is built from 14 residues. The DNA of the CDR3 is TGTGCCTGGAGTTATCCAGGGAACAATCAGCCCCAGCATTTT. It encodes CAWSYPGNNQPQHF.

V and J are TRBV20-1 and TRBJ1-4, with D maybe TRBD1 (5 bases). V gave up 3 bases and J gave up 5 bases, with 10 bases separating them. The CDR3 totals 13 residues. CDR1 and CDR2 from the germline V gene are DFQATT and SNEGSKA (reference sequence). CDR3 sequence (DNA): TGCAGTGCTAGCTCGGGGGACAATGAAAAACTGTTTTTT. This sequence encodes CSASSGDNEKLFF.

This rearrangement joins TRBV12-3 or TRBV12-4 to TRBJ2-1; D is ambiguous. CDR3 length: 14 amino acids. V was shortened by 6 bases and J by 5 bases, with 14 bases between the two germline ends. CDR3 bases: TGTGCCAGCAGGGCTAGGGCTACCAACAATGAGCAGTTCTTC. Translation gives CASRARATNNEQFF.

V gene TRBV2 combines with J gene TRBJ1-2; 7 nucleotides match TRBD1. The J segment lost 4 bases and the V segment lost 4 bases, leaving 3 bases of the junction unmatched. The CDR3 runs 13 residues. Per germline, CDR1 SNHLY and CDR2 FYNNEI. The CDR3 bases are TGTGCCAGCAGTGGACAGGGAAGCTATGGCTACACCTTC. Its protein is CASSGQGSYGYTF.

The gene calls are TRBV2 and TRBJ2-3; D is possibly TRBD1 (6 bases). Trimming left V 8 bases short and J 5 bases short, with 17 bases between. This CDR3 has 14 residues. Germline assignment: CDR1 SNHLY and CDR2 FYNNEI. The CDR3 sequence: CASLQGSPRDTQYF. The CDR3 DNA follows: TGTGCCAGCTTACAGGGTAGTCCCAGAGATACGCAGTATTTT.

This chain uses TRBV13 with TRBJ1-2; 7 bases fit TRBD1. With V trimmed by 8 bases and J by 6 bases, 6 bases remained unmatched. The CDR3 covers 12 residues. CDR1 is PRHDT and CDR2 is FYEKMQ in the germline V gene (reference sequence). This CDR3 reads CASRQGGNGYTF. DNA for the CDR3: TGTGCCAGCCGACAGGGAGGGAATGGCTACACCTTC.

This chain links TRBV14 with TRBJ2-3, with 10 bases fitting TRBD2. V was clipped by 4 bases and J by 4 bases; unmatched bases: 8. The CDR3 is made up of 16 amino acids. CDR1 is SGHDN, CDR2 FVKESK, per germline. This chain's CDR3 is CASSLAGGTWADTQYF. In DNA, the CDR3 is TGTGCCAGCAGCCTAGCGGGAGGAACGTGGGCAGATACGCAGTATTTT. Complete variable domain (other parts from reference TRBV14 and TRBJ2-3): EAGVTQFPSHSVIEKGQTVTLRCDPISGHDNLYWYRRVMGKEIKFLLHFVKESKQDESGMPNNRFLAERTGGTYSTLKVQPAELEDSGVYFCASSLAGGTWADTQYFGPGTRLTVL.